This TCR beta chain was captured in a study of blood T cell repertoires in COVID-19. Study-wide context: PBMCs, B-cell-depleted T cells, or T cells were the source of the cDNA or gDNA that made up the material.

Clones were read by immunoSEQ multiplex PCR, and TCRdb kept only the in-frame ones, dropping some. The table includes approximately 200,000 clones, about nine tenths detected once. Per germline, CDR1 LGHNA and CDR2 YNFKEQ. The CDR3 has 14 amino acids. V gave up 4 bases and J gave up 4 bases, with 13 bases separating them. What was sequenced was PBMCs or T cells enriched from blood (not recorded which). V is TRBV4-2 and J is TRBJ1-1; weak D call: TRBD1 (6 bases). The source of this sequence is a woman aged 30 to 39 who had recovered from COVID-19. The DNA of the CDR3 is TGTGCCAGCAGCCTAAACCAGGGGAGCACTGAAGCTTTCTTT. Protein sequence: CASSLNQGSTEAFF.